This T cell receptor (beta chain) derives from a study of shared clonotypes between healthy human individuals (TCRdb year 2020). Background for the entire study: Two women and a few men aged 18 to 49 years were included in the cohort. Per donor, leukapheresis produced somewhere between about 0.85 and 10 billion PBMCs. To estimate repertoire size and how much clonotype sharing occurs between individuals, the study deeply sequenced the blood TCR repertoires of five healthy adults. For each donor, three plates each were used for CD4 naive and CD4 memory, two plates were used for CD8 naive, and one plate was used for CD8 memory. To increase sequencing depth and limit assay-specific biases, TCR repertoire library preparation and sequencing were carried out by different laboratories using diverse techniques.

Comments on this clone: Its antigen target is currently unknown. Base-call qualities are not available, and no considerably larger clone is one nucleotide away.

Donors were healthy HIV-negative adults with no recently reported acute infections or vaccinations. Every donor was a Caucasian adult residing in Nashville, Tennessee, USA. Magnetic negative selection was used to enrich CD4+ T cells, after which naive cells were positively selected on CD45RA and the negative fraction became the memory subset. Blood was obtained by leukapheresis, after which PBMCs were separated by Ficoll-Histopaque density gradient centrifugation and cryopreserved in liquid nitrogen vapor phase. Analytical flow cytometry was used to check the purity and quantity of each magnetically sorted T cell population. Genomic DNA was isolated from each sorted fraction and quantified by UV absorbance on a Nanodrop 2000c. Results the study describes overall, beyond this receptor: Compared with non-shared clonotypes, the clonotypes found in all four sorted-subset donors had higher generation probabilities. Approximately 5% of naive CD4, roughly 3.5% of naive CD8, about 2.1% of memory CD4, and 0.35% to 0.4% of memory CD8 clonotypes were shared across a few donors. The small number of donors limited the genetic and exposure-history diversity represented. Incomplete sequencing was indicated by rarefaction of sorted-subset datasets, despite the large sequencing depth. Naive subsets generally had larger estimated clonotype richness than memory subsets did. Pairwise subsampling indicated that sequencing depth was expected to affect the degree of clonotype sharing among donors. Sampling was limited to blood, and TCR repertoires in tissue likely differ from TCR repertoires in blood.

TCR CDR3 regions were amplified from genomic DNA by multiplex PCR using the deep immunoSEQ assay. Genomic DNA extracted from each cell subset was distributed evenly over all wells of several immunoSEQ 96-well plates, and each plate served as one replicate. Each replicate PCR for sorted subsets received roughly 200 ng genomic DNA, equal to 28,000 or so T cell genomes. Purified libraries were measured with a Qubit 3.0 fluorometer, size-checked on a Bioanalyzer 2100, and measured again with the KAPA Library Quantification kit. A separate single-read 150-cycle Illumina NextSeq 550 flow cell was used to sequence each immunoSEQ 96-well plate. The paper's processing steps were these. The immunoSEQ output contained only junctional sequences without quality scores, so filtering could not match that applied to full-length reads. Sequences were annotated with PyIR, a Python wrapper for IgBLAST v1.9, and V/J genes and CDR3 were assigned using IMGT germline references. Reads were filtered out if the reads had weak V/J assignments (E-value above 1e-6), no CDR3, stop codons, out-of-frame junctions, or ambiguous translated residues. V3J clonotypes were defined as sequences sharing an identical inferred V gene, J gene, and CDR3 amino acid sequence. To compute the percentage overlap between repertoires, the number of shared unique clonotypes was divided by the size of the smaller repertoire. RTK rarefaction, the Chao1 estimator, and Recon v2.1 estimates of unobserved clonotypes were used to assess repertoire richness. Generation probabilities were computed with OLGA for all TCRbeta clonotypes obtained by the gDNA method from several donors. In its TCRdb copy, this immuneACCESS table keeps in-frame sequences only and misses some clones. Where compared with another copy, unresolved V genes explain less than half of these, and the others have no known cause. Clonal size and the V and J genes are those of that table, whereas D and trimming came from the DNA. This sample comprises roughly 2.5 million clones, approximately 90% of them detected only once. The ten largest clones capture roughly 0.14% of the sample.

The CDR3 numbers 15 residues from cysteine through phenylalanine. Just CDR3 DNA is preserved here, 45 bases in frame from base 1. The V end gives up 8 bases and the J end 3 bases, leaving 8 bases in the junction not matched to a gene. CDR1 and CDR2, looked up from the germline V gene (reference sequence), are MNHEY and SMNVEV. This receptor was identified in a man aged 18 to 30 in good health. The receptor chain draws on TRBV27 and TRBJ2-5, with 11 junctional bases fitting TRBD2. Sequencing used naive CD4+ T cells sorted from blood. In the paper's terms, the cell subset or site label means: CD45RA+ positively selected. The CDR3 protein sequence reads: CASGLPGLAEETQYF. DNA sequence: TGTGCCAGCGGTCTCCCGGGACTAGCGGAAGAGACCCAGTACTTC.